The 14 T cell receptor beta chains below all came from one sample that was sequenced in a study of tumor-infiltrating lymphocytes in oesophageal squamous cell carcinoma. TCRdb passed the PCR reads through MiXCR, listing each CDR3 protein once. Among 9,900 or so distinct CDR3 sequences, over 50% were seen once, and the ten largest hold 30% to 40%. Sequenced sample: esophageal tumor tissue. These TCRs come from a male donor with esophageal squamous cell carcinoma.

The rearrangement links TRBV3-1 to TRBJ1-2; D is unclear. This CDR3 has 13 residues. CDR1 LGHDT and CDR2 YNNKEL come from the germline V gene (reference sequence). Trimming took off 4 bases at V and 0 bases at J, with 6 bases between the two ends. The CDR3 sequence is CASSRGANYGYTF. CDR3 nucleotides: TGTGCCAGCAGCCGCGGAGCTAACTATGGCTACACCTTC.

The chain couples TRBV7-3 to TRBJ2-3; no reliable D call. The J call may be incorrect, as the DNA end agrees better with TRBJ2-2. This CDR3 region has 12 residues. The V gene's germline CDR1 is SGHTA and CDR2 FQGTGA. The CDR3 spells CASRQNTGELFF. CDR3 DNA: TGTGCCAGCAGACAGAACACCGGGGAGCTGTTTTTT.

The V gene is TRBV5-6, the J gene TRBJ2-5; D call uncertain. TRBJ2-7 explains the end of the DNA better; the J call may be wrong. Germline CDR1 is SGHDT and CDR2 is YYEEEE. This CDR3 contains 14 residues. Here the CDR3 reads CASSLGGQLHEQYF. CDR3 nucleotide sequence: TGTGCCAGCAGCTTGGGCGGTCAGTTACACGAGCAGTACTTC.

V usage is TRBV7-2 and J usage is TRBJ2-7; D call uncertain. The CDR3 length is 12 residues. V was cut by 2 bases and J by 6 bases, with 8 bases left in between. Germline CDR1 SGHTA, CDR2 FQGNSA. The CDR3 region is CASSLHKGEQYF. In nucleotides, the CDR3 is TGTGCCAGCAGCTTACATAAGGGCGAGCAGTACTTC.

This clonotype was recorded many times. The rearrangement joins TRBV15 to TRBJ2-1, with 7 bases lining up with TRBD1. V dropped 8 bases and J dropped 8; count of bases not matched to a gene: 6. Germline V gene sequence: CDR1 LNHNV, CDR2 YYDKDF (reference sequence). The CDR3 is 12 amino acids. The CDR3 DNA is TGTGCCACCGCGACAGGGCGGTATGAGCAGTTCTTC. The encoded protein is CATATGRYEQFF.

Details on this clonotype: A much more abundant neighbour one base away suggests this may be a read error. The chain couples TRBV15 to TRBJ2-4; 10 bases agree with TRBD2. The CDR3 sequence is 15 residues long. Germline V gene data show CDR1 as LNHNV and CDR2 as YYDKDF (reference sequence). Trimming at V came to 3 bases and at J to 15 bases, leaving 14 bases not matched to a gene. CDR3 region: CATSRRTSGTYERYF. In DNA form, the CDR3 reads TGTGCCACCAGCAGGCGGACTAGCGGCACCTACGAGCGGTACTTC.

Judged by abundance, this clonotype is medium-sized. Since a much larger clone is just one base distant, this may be a read error. V is TRBV12-3 or TRBV12-4 and J is TRBJ2-7, with 14 bases fitting TRBD2. V lost 6 bases to trimming and J lost 7 bases; unmatched junction nucleotides: 8. The CDR3 contains 15 residues. CDR3 loop: CASSRTSGRYNEQYF. The CDR3 region has the DNA TGTGCCAGCAGCCGGACTAGCGGGAGGTACAATGAGCAGTACTTC.

The V and J genes are TRBV7-8 and TRBJ2-7; TRBD2 aligns across 12 bases. This CDR3 contains 16 residues. The ends lost 8 bases at V and 4 bases at J; junction bases unmatched: 12. Germline CDR1 reads SGHVS; CDR2 reads FQNEAQ. CDR3 residues: CASGTPRTSGGYEQYF. CDR3 DNA sequence: TGTGCCAGCGGAACCCCTCGTACTAGCGGGGGGTACGAGCAGTACTTC.

This clonotype showed up many times. The chain is built from TRBV11-3 and TRBJ2-1; 7 bases fit TRBD2. The J segment lost 7 bases and the V segment lost 1 base, leaving 1 base of the junction unmatched. There are 13 residues in the CDR3. In germline, CDR1 is SGHNT, CDR2 YENEEA. CDR3 bases: TGTGCCAGCAGCTTAGGGCGGGAGAATGAGCAGTTCTTC. Translating it yields CASSLGRENEQFF.

The chain joins TRBV7-2 to TRBJ2-1; D gene uncertain. Judging by the DNA end, TRBJ2-7 fits better; the J call may be wrong. CDR1 SGHTA and CDR2 FQGNSA come from the germline V gene. This CDR3 is built from 12 residues. As DNA, the CDR3 is TGTGCCAGCAGCCAGAACTCCTACGAGCAGTACTTC. Protein: CASSQNSYEQYF.

This clonotype was observed a few times. A clone one base away is much larger, so this may be a read error. This sequence joins TRBV5-1 and TRBJ2-1; 7 nucleotides match TRBD1. CDR3 length: 16 residues. Per the germline V gene, CDR1 is SGHRS and CDR2 is YFSETQ. The J segment lost 10 bases and the V segment lost 0 bases, leaving 13 bases of the junction unmatched. Here the CDR3 reads CASSLAVETGSHEQFF. The CDR3 coding sequence is TGCGCCAGCAGCTTGGCGGTTGAGACAGGGTCGCACGAGCAGTTCTTC. Drawing the rest from reference TRBV5-1 and TRBJ2-1, the complete variable domain is KAGVTQTPRYLIKTRGQQVTLSCSPISGHRSVSWYQQTPGQGLQFLFEYFSETQRNKGNFPGRFSGRQFSNSRSEMNVSTLELGDSALYLCASSLAVETGSHEQFFGPGTRLTVL.

The chain employs TRBV7-6 and TRBJ1-4, with TRBD1 matching 9 bases. Trimming removed 5 bases from V and 7 bases from J; junction bases left unmatched: 8. This CDR3 contains 15 residues. Germline-derived CDR1 and CDR2 are SGHVS and FNYEAQ. The DNA of the CDR3 is TGTGCCAGCAGCACAGGGACAGGGTGGGGTGAAAAACTGTTTTTT. It codes for CASSTGTGWGEKLFF.

This clonotype was recorded at least ten times. This chain joins TRBV6-1 and TRBJ1-1; 8 bases are a match to TRBD1. This CDR3 comprises 12 residues. J lost 11 bases, V lost 7 bases, and 9 bases had no gene match. The germline gives CDR1 MNHNS, CDR2 SASEGT. In nucleotides, the CDR3 is TGTGCCAGCAATTCCGGACAGGGAAAGGCTTTCTTT. Residues: CASNSGQGKAFF.

V usage is TRBV18 and J usage is TRBJ2-3, with 10 bases that match TRBD1. The CDR3 has 14 residues. V lost 4 bases to trimming and J lost 12 bases; unmatched junction nucleotides: 10. Looked up from germline, CDR1 is KGHSH and CDR2 is LQKENI. The CDR3 nucleotides read TGTGCCAGCTCACAGGGACAGGGGAATCAGCCCCAGTATTTT. Translation gives CASSQGQGNQPQYF.